A single T cell receptor beta chain is shown here with its context. The sample belongs to a study of blood T cell repertoires in COVID-19. As for the study in general: Collection of acute and convalescent COVID-19 samples took place in the United States, Italy and Spain. In each case, the material was cDNA or gDNA derived from T cells, B-cell-depleted T cells, or PBMCs.

Original handling: Nucleated cell counts were estimated from reference gene primer amplification. The method was immunoSEQ multiplex PCR; TCRdb's version includes in-frame clones alone and lacks a portion of them. V and J calls and clone size are as listed in that table; D and trimming were resolved from the DNA. The table records about 270,000 clones, approximately 90% of them present only once. Germline-derived CDR1 and CDR2 are KGHSH and LQKENI. V was clipped by 5 bases and J by 8 bases, with 12 bases between them. The CDR3 runs to 13 residues. Living in about 25 US areas, the participants were between about 18 and 95 years of age.

Sequenced input: PBMCs or T cells enriched from blood (not recorded which). This sequence originates from a woman in her 50s who had recovered from COVID-19. This chain uses TRBV18 with TRBJ1-4, with D maybe TRBD1 (5 bases). The CDR3 loop reads CASSVRRDEKLFF. The CDR3 DNA is TGTGCCAGCTCAGTCCGGAGGGACGAAAAACTGTTTTTT.